Listed below are T cell receptor beta chains from one sample, sequenced in a study of blood T cell repertoires in COVID-19. Clones were sequenced by immunoSEQ multiplex PCR, and TCRdb holds only the in-frame ones, with some missing. Of over 250,000 clones in the sample, about 85% were seen once. The sequenced material came from PBMCs or T cells enriched from blood (not recorded which). These receptors all stem from a woman between 50 and 59 years old who had recovered from COVID-19. Each CDR3 is given with its conserved first and last residue. A D gene is named only where the DNA matches it firmly. Part of the rows lack a size; the others show once, few, many or a class for expanded clones.

V: TRBV5-5; length: 14; D: TRBD1; size: -; J: TRBJ2-5; DNA: TGTGCCAGCAGCCGTCGGACAGGGCAGGAGACCCAGTACTTC; CDR3: CASSRRTGQETQYF
V: TRBV7-8; length: 16; D: TRBD2; size: -; J: TRBJ2-2; DNA: TGTGCCAGCAGCCCTAGACTAGCGGGAGGGACCGGGGAGCTGTTTTTT; CDR3: CASSPRLAGGTGELFF
V: TRBV7-2; length: 13; D: TRBD1; size: -; J: TRBJ1-1; DNA: TGTGCCAGCACTTACTACAGGGGTTCGTGGGCTTTCTTT; CDR3: CASTYYRGSWAFF
V: TRBV5-5; length: 13; D: -; size: -; J: TRBJ2-7; DNA: TGTGCCAGCAGCTTGACTGTGAGCTACGAGCAGTACTTC; CDR3: CASSLTVSYEQYF
V: TRBV19; length: 15; D: -; size: -; J: TRBJ2-2; DNA: TGTGCCAGTTCGGGGACAAGGCGAAGCACCGGGGAGCTGTTTTTT; CDR3: CASSGTRRSTGELFF
V: TRBV9; length: 15; D: TRBD2; size: -; J: TRBJ2-3; DNA: TGTGCCAGCAGCCGGACTAGCGGGTTAGCAGATACGCAGTATTTT; CDR3: CASSRTSGLADTQYF
V: TRBV7-6; length: 14; D: TRBD1; size: -; J: TRBJ2-7; DNA: TGTGCCAGCAGCTATAGGACAGGGGTTTACGAGCAGTACTTC; CDR3: CASSYRTGVYEQYF
V: TRBV11-3; length: 16; D: -; size: -; J: TRBJ2-1; DNA: TGTGCCAGCAGCTTAAGTCGACGGAGCTCCTACAATGAGCAGTTCTTC; CDR3: CASSLSRRSSYNEQFF
V: TRBV9; length: 13; D: -; size: -; J: TRBJ1-1; DNA: TGTGCCAGCAGCGCCCCAAGCGGGGGCGAAGCTTTCTTT; CDR3: CASSAPSGGEAFF
V: TRBV27; length: 16; D: -; size: -; J: TRBJ1-6; DNA: TGTGCCAGCACCCCAGCCTGGGGGCCTTATAATTCACCCCTCCACTTT; CDR3: CASTPAWGPYNSPLHF
V: TRBV14; length: 13; D: -; size: once; J: TRBJ1-2; DNA: TGTGCCAGCAGCCAGGACTGGGACTATGGCTACACCTTC; CDR3: CASSQDWDYGYTF
V: TRBV4-1; length: 15; D: -; size: -; J: TRBJ1-4; DNA: TGCGCCAGCAGCGACCGGACAGTAACAAATGAAAAACTGTTTTTT; CDR3: CASSDRTVTNEKLFF
V: TRBV28; length: 16; D: -; size: -; J: TRBJ1-4; DNA: TGTGCCAGCAGTCCCCGCGGGGGAGTAGAGTATGAAAAACTGTTTTTT; CDR3: CASSPRGGVEYEKLFF
V: TRBV24-1; length: 13; D: TRBD1; size: -; J: TRBJ2-7; DNA: TGTGCCACCGGGCGACAGGGGCTGGCCGAGCAGTACTTC; CDR3: CATGRQGLAEQYF
V: TRBV14; length: 15; D: -; size: -; J: TRBJ1-3; DNA: TGTGCCAGCAGCCAAGATTTATTTCCTGGAAACACCATATATTTT; CDR3: CASSQDLFPGNTIYF
V: TRBV19; length: 16; D: -; size: -; J: TRBJ1-1; DNA: TGTGCCAGTAGTATGGGTGGGCCTCCAGATTCCACTGAAGCTTTCTTT; CDR3: CASSMGGPPDSTEAFF
V: TRBV5-1; length: 13; D: -; size: -; J: TRBJ1-1; DNA: TGCGCCAGCAGCTTCGCGGTGAACACTGAAGCTTTCTTT; CDR3: CASSFAVNTEAFF
V: TRBV28; length: 13; D: TRBD1; size: -; J: TRBJ1-1; DNA: TGTGCCAGCAGCTTAGACAGGGACACTGAAGCTTTCTTT; CDR3: CASSLDRDTEAFF
V: TRBV6-1; length: 12; D: -; size: -; J: TRBJ1-5; DNA: TGTGCCAGCAGTGAAGCTAGAACCCCCCAGCATTTT; CDR3: CASSEARTPQHF
V: TRBV7-2; length: 15; D: -; size: -; J: TRBJ2-3; DNA: TGTGCCAGCAGCTTAGAGGAGCGGCGCACAGATACGCAGTATTTT; CDR3: CASSLEERRTDTQYF
V: TRBV11-2; length: 15; D: TRBD1; size: -; J: TRBJ1-2; DNA: TGTGCCAGCAGAGCCGGGACAGCCTTTCCGACTGGCTACACCTTC; CDR3: CASRAGTAFPTGYTF
V: TRBV28; length: 12; D: -; size: once; J: TRBJ1-1; DNA: TGTGCCAGCAGTTTATACGGGGAGGGAGCTTTCTTT; CDR3: CASSLYGEGAFF
V: TRBV28; length: 15; D: TRBD1; size: -; J: TRBJ2-7; DNA: TGTGCCAGCAGCTGGTCGTCCAGGGGGCGCTACGAGCAGTACTTC; CDR3: CASSWSSRGRYEQYF
V: TRBV7-2; length: 15; D: -; size: -; J: TRBJ1-1; DNA: TGTGCCAGCAGCCAGACCGACAGGAGGAACACTGAAGCTTTCTTT; CDR3: CASSQTDRRNTEAFF
V: TRBV5-1; length: 18; D: TRBD1; size: -; J: TRBJ2-6; DNA: TGCGCCAGCAGCTTTACAGGGGGCCTATCCTCTGGGGCCAACGTCCTGACTTTC; CDR3: CASSFTGGLSSGANVLTF
V: TRBV29-1; length: 12; D: -; size: -; J: TRBJ2-7; DNA: TGCAGCGTTTTAATGCAGGGCTACGAGCAGTACTTC; CDR3: CSVLMQGYEQYF
V: TRBV7-9; length: 15; D: TRBD2; size: -; J: TRBJ2-1; DNA: TGTGCCAGCAGCTTCAGGACTAGCGGGAGGTATGAGCAGTTCTTC; CDR3: CASSFRTSGRYEQFF
V: TRBV7-9; length: 16; D: -; size: -; J: TRBJ2-6; DNA: TGTGCCAGCAGATCCGAACCGGGGGCTGGGGCCAACGTCCTGACTTTC; CDR3: CASRSEPGAGANVLTF
V: TRBV5-1; length: 14; D: -; size: once; J: TRBJ2-1; DNA: TGCGCCAGCAGCCCTACGGTTAGCTACAATGAGCAGTTCTTC; CDR3: CASSPTVSYNEQFF
V: TRBV7-2; length: 12; D: -; size: -; J: TRBJ2-7; DNA: TGTGCCAGCAGCACGAGGGGGTACGAGCAGTACTTC; CDR3: CASSTRGYEQYF